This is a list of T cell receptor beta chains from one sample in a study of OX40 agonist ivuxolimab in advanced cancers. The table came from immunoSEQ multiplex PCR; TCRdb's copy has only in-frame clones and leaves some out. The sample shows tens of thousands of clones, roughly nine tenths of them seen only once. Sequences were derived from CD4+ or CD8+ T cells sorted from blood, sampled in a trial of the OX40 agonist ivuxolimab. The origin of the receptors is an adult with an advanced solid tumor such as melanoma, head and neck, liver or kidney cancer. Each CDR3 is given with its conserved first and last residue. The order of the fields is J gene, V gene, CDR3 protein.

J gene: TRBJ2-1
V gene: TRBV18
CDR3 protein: CASSPPRGQGFFSYNEQFF

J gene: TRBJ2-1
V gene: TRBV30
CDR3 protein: CAWSPPIPGRSRNEQFF

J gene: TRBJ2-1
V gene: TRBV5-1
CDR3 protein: CASAGEPPFWQQFF

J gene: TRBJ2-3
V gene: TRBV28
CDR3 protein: CASNPTVGDTQYF

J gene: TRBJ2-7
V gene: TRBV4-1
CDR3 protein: CASSQDRDRPYEQYF

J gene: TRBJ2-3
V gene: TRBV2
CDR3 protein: CASSAQGGSTDTQYF

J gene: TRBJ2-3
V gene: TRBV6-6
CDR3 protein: CASSGPTETSTDTQYF

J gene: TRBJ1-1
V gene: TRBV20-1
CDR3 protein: CSARGIAFF

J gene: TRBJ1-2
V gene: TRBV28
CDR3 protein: CASQMGIYGYTF

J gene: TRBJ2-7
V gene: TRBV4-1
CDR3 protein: CASSLIVGVSYEQYF

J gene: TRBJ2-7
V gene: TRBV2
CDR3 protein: CASSDSRLVYEQYF

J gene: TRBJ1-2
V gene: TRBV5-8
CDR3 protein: CASSLDWVGYTF

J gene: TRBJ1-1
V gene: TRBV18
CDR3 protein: CASSPQLNTEAFF

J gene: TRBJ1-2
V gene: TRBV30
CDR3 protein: CAWGQGNYGYTF

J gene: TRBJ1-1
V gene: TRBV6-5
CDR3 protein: CASSSDRVLNTEAFF

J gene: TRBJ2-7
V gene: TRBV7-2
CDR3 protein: CASSFGDTYEQYF

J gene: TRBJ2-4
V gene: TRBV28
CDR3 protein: CASSSPPRAKNIQYF

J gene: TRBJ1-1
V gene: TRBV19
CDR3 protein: CASRTGEGWTEAFF

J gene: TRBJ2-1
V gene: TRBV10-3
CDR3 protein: CAISLGNEQFF

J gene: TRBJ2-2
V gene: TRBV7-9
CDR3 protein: CASSRPGQGGTGELFF

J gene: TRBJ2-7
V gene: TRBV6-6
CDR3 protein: CASSDSSGRTYEQYF